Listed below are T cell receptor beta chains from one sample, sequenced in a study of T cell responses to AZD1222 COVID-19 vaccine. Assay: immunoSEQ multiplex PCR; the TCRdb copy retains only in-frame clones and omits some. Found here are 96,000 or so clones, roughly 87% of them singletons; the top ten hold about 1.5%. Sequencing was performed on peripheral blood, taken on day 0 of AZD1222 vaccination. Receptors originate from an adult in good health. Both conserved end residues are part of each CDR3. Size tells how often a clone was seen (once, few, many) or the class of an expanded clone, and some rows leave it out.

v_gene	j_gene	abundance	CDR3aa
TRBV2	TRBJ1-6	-	CASSEGGGGVNSPLHF
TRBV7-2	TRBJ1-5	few	CASSLGIRENQPQHF
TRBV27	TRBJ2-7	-	CASRIKWDAAYEQYF
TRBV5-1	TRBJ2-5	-	CASSLGSGGLETQYF
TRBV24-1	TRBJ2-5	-	CATSDFSQGRETQYF
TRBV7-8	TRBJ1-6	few	CASSLVERLRDNSPLHF
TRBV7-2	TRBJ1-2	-	CASSLVRGGKDYGYTF
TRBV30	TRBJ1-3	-	CAWTVGGNTIYF
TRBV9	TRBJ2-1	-	CASSRIGTSNEQFF
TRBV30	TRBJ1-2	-	CAWSRQFGYTF
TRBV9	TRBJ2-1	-	CASSVSGGREPYNEQFF
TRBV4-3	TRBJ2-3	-	CASSQDDSPSTDTQYF
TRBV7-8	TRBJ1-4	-	CASSPITVATNEKLFF
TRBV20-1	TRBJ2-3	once	CSELGTDTQYF
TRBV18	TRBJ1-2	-	CASSPEGTYGYTF
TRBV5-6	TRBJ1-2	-	CASGTVYGYTF
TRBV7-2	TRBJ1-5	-	CASSNRDRHNQPQHF
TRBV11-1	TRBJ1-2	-	CASSSGMAVGYTF
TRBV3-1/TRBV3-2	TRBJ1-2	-	CASSQSGPYSGYTF
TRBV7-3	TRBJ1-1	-	CATSGQPNTEAFF
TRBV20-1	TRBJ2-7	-	CSASSTSGGWSYEQYF
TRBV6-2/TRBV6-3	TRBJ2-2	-	CASSTSGGALTGELFF
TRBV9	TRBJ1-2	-	CASSLRGSNYGYTF
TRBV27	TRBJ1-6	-	CASSLMAVNSPLHF
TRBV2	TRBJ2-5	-	CASSGFGETQYF
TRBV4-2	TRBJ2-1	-	CASSPLNEVSSYNEQFF
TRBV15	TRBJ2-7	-	CATSRDTVSYEQYF
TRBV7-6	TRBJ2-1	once	CASSLIATAYNEQFF
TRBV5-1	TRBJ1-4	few	CASSLDYEKLFF
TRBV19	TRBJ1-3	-	CASKMRDYSGNTIYF
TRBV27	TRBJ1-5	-	CASSSGTSASNQPQHF
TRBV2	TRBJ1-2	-	CASNVEVLNGYTF
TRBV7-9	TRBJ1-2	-	CASSPAQGGHGYTF